This entry features one TCR beta chain sequence. Its antigen is unidentified. CDR3 length equals 17 residues. CDR1 and CDR2 (germline): SGHNT, YYREEE (reference sequence). V gave up 0 bases and J gave up 0 bases, with 13 bases separating them. These data belong to a study of shared clonotypes between healthy human individuals. The authors divided CD4+ cells into CD45RA+ naive and CD45RA-negative memory subsets. General observations from the study: A reduction in generation probabilities was seen for non-shared clonotypes relative to those shared by all four donors.

Deep-level settings were used for running the assay. Original data processing: Filtering differed for immunoSEQ, which gave only junction sequences without quality scores. Repertoires were generated with immunoSEQ multiplex PCR, while TCRdb's copy carries only in-frame clones and drops some. That table furnishes V, J and clone size, whereas the DNA furnished D and trimming. The table shows roughly 170,000 clones, with 66% occurring only once. The J gene is TRBJ1-3, the V gene TRBV5-4; D not certain. The TCR sequence derives from a young man in good health. Sequencing was carried out using memory CD4+ T cells sorted from blood. As for subset: CD45RA-negative fraction. Here the CDR3 DNA reads TGTGCCAGCAGCTTGGGGGGATCCCGGAGCTCTGGAAACACCATATATTTT. Translating gives CASSLGGSRSSGNTIYF.